This passage covers 31 T cell receptor beta chains from one sample sequenced in a study of blood T cell repertoires in COVID-19. The table came from immunoSEQ multiplex PCR; TCRdb's copy has only in-frame clones and leaves some out. The sample has 400,000 to 500,000 clones; more than 75% are singletons. The sequenced sample was PBMCs or T cells enriched from blood (not recorded which). The receptors come from a woman between 40 and 55 years old who had recovered from COVID-19.

Note on this clone: The identical CDR3 is also encoded by other nucleotide sequences in the sample. The chain employs TRBV11-3 and TRBJ2-7; tentatively, D is TRBD1 (6 bases). The CDR3 is made up of 14 amino acids. The V end was cut by 4 bases, the J end by 1 base, with 11 bases between. Germline loops: CDR1 SGHNT, CDR2 YENEEA. The CDR3 nucleotides are TGTGCCAGCAGCTCATACAGGGAATCCTACGAGCAGTACTTC. This translates into CASSSYRESYEQYF.

To note about this clone: The sample carries other DNA sequences with the same CDR3. The chain is built from TRBV9 and TRBJ1-2, with 9 bases identical to TRBD1. Per germline, CDR1 SGDLS and CDR2 YYNGEE. J lost 4 bases, V lost 2 bases, and 0 bases had no gene match. The CDR3 is 13 residues long. CDR3 in amino acids: CASSVDRGYGYTF. CDR3 nucleotides: TGTGCCAGCAGCGTGGACAGGGGCTATGGCTACACCTTC.

V usage is TRBV24-1 and J usage is TRBJ2-1, with TRBD1 matching over 10 bases. Germline V gene data show CDR1 as KGHDR and CDR2 as SFDVKD. V shed 3 bases and J 5 bases; nucleotides not matched to a gene: 6. The length of the CDR3 is 16 residues. DNA of the CDR3: TGTGCCACCAGTGATACCGGGACAGGGGTTGACAATGAGCAGTTCTTC. Its translation: CATSDTGTGVDNEQFF.

The CDR3: CASSLIEGSEQFF. The CDR3 nucleotides read TGTGCCAGCAGTTTAATTGAGGGCTCTGAGCAGTTCTTC. The chain recombines TRBV6-2 or TRBV6-3 with TRBJ2-1, with D maybe TRBD2 (5 bases). V lost 4 bases and J 9 bases, leaving 13 bases between the germline ends. The CDR3 covers 13 residues. The germline V gene encodes CDR1 MNHEY and CDR2 SVGEGT.

The chain carries TRBV4-3 and TRBJ1-1; TRBD1 matches at 9 bases. Germline CDR1 and CDR2: LGHNA and YSLEER. J was trimmed by 10 bases and V by 0 bases; bases with no gene match: 9. The CDR3 has 15 amino acids. The DNA for the CDR3 is TGCGCCAGCAGCCAAGAGGGGACAGGGAGTTTTGGAGCTTTCTTT. Its translation: CASSQEGTGSFGAFF.

The J gene is TRBJ2-1, the V gene TRBV10-2, with D maybe TRBD2 (6 bases). The V gene's germline CDR1 is WSHSY and CDR2 SAAADI. The CDR3 extends over 16 amino acids. The germline V and J ends were trimmed by 4 bases and 1 base, with 14 bases remaining between them. The CDR3 loop reads CASSAGDSLSYNEQFF. In DNA form, the CDR3 reads TGCGCCAGCAGTGCTGGGGACTCCCTTTCCTACAATGAGCAGTTCTTC.

V is TRBV7-8 and J is TRBJ2-7; no clear D gene. The germline V gene has CDR1 SGHVS and CDR2 FQNEAQ. The CDR3 extends over 14 amino acids. The V end was cut by 1 base, the J end by 1 base, with 8 bases between. The CDR3 nucleotides are TGTGCCAGCAGCTTAGAAACGGTATCCTACGAGCAGTACTTC. It translates to CASSLETVSYEQYF.

This chain links TRBV27 with TRBJ2-7; D possibly corresponds to TRBD2 (5 bases). Trimming left V 6 bases short and J 2 bases short, with 17 bases between. The CDR3 is 15 amino acids. The germline V gene has CDR1 MNHEY and CDR2 SMNVEV (reference sequence). This CDR3 reads CASSRGSANPYEQYF. The CDR3 DNA follows: TGTGCCAGCAGCCGGGGTAGCGCAAACCCCTACGAGCAGTACTTC.

The rearrangement links TRBV6-6 to TRBJ2-7; no firm D call. Germline CDR1 and CDR2: MNHNY and SVGAGI (reference sequence). V lost 0 bases, J lost 3 bases, and 6 bases lay in between. This CDR3 is built from 13 residues. CDR3 in amino acids: CASSYSNSYEQYF. CDR3 coding DNA: TGTGCCAGCAGTTACTCGAACAGCTACGAGCAGTACTTC.

This rearrangement joins TRBV7-6 to TRBJ2-3; D remains unclear. Trimming left V 5 bases short and J 1 base short, with 13 bases between. CDR1 is SGHVS and CDR2 is FNYEAQ in the germline V gene. This CDR3 contains 15 residues. This CDR3 is CASSPAGDRTDTQYF. In DNA form, the CDR3 reads TGTGCCAGCAGCCCTGCTGGAGACCGCACAGATACGCAGTATTTT.

The chain has TRBV18 and TRBJ1-1, with 10 bases lining up with TRBD1. V trimming: 5 bases; J trimming: 5 bases; junction bases outside the gene matches: 5. Germline-derived CDR1 and CDR2 are KGHSH and LQKENI. This CDR3 is built from 14 residues. The CDR3 region is CASSVGQGVTEAFF. CDR3 coding DNA: TGTGCCAGCTCAGTTGGACAGGGGGTTACTGAAGCTTTCTTT.

The rearrangement joins TRBV11-2 to TRBJ2-2, with D perhaps matching TRBD1 (6 bases). CDR1 is SGHAT, CDR2 FQNNGV, per germline. CDR3 length: 13 amino acids. V was cut by 8 bases and J by 6 bases, with 13 bases left in between. The CDR3 nucleotides read TGTGCCAGCCGGCAGGGGTCCCCCGGGGAGCTGTTTTTT. It is translated as CASRQGSPGELFF.

This clone was detected only once. The rearrangement uses TRBV5-4 and TRBJ1-2, with D possibly matching TRBD1 (5 bases). CDR1 and CDR2 from the germline V gene are SGHNT and YYREEE (reference sequence). The CDR3 contains 18 residues. V was shortened by 4 bases and J by 2 bases, with 24 bases between the two germline ends. The CDR3 DNA reads TGTGCCAGCAGCAATCGAGAGGTGACAGCCTGGATAAACTATGGCTACACCTTC. The encoded protein is CASSNREVTAWINYGYTF. The full variable domain, its missing parts supplied by reference TRBV5-4 and TRBJ1-2, is ETGVTQSPTHLIKTRGQQVTLRCSSQSGHNTVSWYQQALGQGPQFIFQYYREEENGRGNFPPRFSGLQFPNYSSELNVNALELDDSALYLCASSNREVTAWINYGYTFGSGTRLTVV.

The chain is built from TRBV7-2 and TRBJ2-7, with a tentative D call TRBD2 (5 bases). The CDR3 runs 13 residues. Germline V gene lookup returns CDR1 SGHTA and CDR2 FQGNSA. V was clipped by 2 bases and J by 1 base, with 6 bases between them. In nucleotides, the CDR3 is TGTGCCAGCAGCTTACGGGATTCCTACGAGCAGTACTTC. This translates into CASSLRDSYEQYF.

The chain uses TRBV3-1 (or the pseudogene TRBV3-2) and TRBJ2-7; TRBD2 agrees at 11 bases. Trimming took 1 base from V and 5 from J; bases not matched to a gene: 10. CDR1 and CDR2 from the germline V gene are LGHDT and YNNKEL (reference sequence). CDR3 length equals 17 residues. The CDR3 coding sequence is TGTGCCAGCAGCCAAGGTTTAGCGGGAGGGGTTTTAGACGAGCAGTACTTC. It codes for CASSQGLAGGVLDEQYF.

This chain connects TRBV13 to TRBJ2-1; 9 bases fit TRBD2. The CDR3 runs to 15 residues. V gave up 5 bases and J gave up 10 bases; unmatched junction bases: 12. Germline CDR1 PRHDT, CDR2 FYEKMQ (reference sequence). The CDR3 DNA is TGTGCCAGCAGCCTTACTAGCGGGCTAGCGTGGGAGCAGTTCTTC. Protein product: CASSLTSGLAWEQFF.

DNA for the CDR3: TGTGCCAGCAGCAAAGACAGGGTCGAAGAGACCCAGTACTTC. This codes for CASSKDRVEETQYF. The chain has TRBV5-4 and TRBJ2-5; TRBD1 aligns across 7 bases. There are 14 residues in the CDR3. Germline lookup yields CDR1 SGHNT and CDR2 YYREEE (reference sequence). The junction had 6 bases not matched to a gene; V was cut back by 4 bases and J by 3 bases.

This chain links TRBV9 with TRBJ2-5; D possibly corresponds to TRBD2 (6 bases). Trimming took 0 bases from V and 1 from J, leaving 19 bases between them. This CDR3 contains 18 residues. The germline V gene encodes CDR1 SGDLS and CDR2 YYNGEE. The CDR3 DNA reads TGTGCCAGCAGCGTAGGGGTAATGGGGCGGGGCGGCCAAGAGACCCAGTACTTC. This translates into CASSVGVMGRGGQETQYF.

The chain is built from TRBV24-1 and TRBJ1-1, with a possible D match to TRBD1 (6 bases). The CDR3 runs 14 residues. The germline V and J ends were trimmed by 7 bases and 7 bases, with 18 bases remaining between them. Germline V CDR1 and CDR2: KGHDR, SFDVKD. The CDR3 spells CATRPRDNAYEAFF. The CDR3 DNA is TGTGCCACCAGGCCCCGGGACAACGCCTATGAAGCTTTCTTT.

This clone was picked up one time. The V call is TRBV5-1, the J call TRBJ1-1; 8 bases map to TRBD1. The V gene end was trimmed by 2 bases and the J gene end by 0 bases; junction bases not matched to a gene: 6. This CDR3 is built from 16 residues. Germline-derived CDR1 and CDR2 are SGHRS and YFSETQ. CDR3 in DNA: TGCGCCAGCAGCTTCCAAAGACAGGGGATGAACACTGAAGCTTTCTTT. Its translation is CASSFQRQGMNTEAFF.

V usage is TRBV7-8 and J usage is TRBJ2-5, with D maybe TRBD2 (6 bases). CDR1 is SGHVS, CDR2 FQNEAQ, per germline. With 5 bases removed from V and 2 bases from J, the gap between germline ends came to 18 bases. The CDR3 is made up of 16 amino acids. CDR3 DNA sequence: TGTGCCAGCAGCCCCCGGGGTGGCGGGGCTCAAGAGACCCAGTACTTC. Translated, it gives CASSPRGGGAQETQYF.

The chain joins TRBV6-5 to TRBJ2-7; weak D call: TRBD2 (5 bases). The V and J ends lost 4 bases and 1 base respectively, with 14 bases between them. The CDR3 has 15 residues. The germline CDR1 and CDR2 sequences are MNHEY and SVGAGI. The CDR3, as DNA: TGTGCCAGCAGTTCGACCGGGCGGAGGTCCTACGAGCAGTACTTC. This translates into CASSSTGRRSYEQYF.

The chain has TRBV9 and TRBJ1-1, with 9 bases identical to TRBD1. CDR1 and CDR2 (germline): SGDLS, YYNGEE. The ends lost 7 bases at V and 12 bases at J; junction bases unmatched: 10. The CDR3 runs 12 residues. The CDR3 DNA sequence: TGTGCCAGCGGGGGACAGGGAGGTCCAACTTTCTTT. Amino acids: CASGGQGGPTFF. The variable domain in full, with the rest retrieved from reference TRBV9 and TRBJ1-1, is DSGVTQTPKHLITATGQRVTLRCSPRSGDLSVYWYQQSLDQGLQFLIQYYNGEERAKGNILERFSAQQFPDLHSELNLSSLELGDSALYFCASGGQGGPTFFGQGTRLTVV.

This clone has only a few counts. The chain carries TRBV29-1 and TRBJ2-7; D not certain. The CDR3 extends over 12 amino acids. Trimming took 4 bases from V and 2 from J, leaving 9 bases between them. In germline, CDR1 is SQVTM, CDR2 ANQGSEA. CDR3 coding DNA: TGCAGCGTTGCGTACAGAACCTACGAGCAGTACTTC. This sequence encodes CSVAYRTYEQYF.

V gene TRBV7-9 combines with J gene TRBJ1-2; maybe TRBD1 (5 bases). CDR1 SEHNR and CDR2 FQNEAQ come from the germline V gene (reference sequence). The V end was cut by 5 bases, the J end by 5 bases, with 9 bases between. The CDR3 has 12 amino acids. As DNA, the CDR3 is TGTGCCAGCAGCACCCAGGGATATGGCTACACCTTC. Residues: CASSTQGYGYTF.

The chain combines TRBV9 with TRBJ2-3; D might be TRBD1 (5 bases). CDR1 is SGDLS and CDR2 is YYNGEE in the germline V gene. V was cut by 0 bases and J by 0 bases, with 8 bases left in between. CDR3 size: 15 residues. Here the CDR3 DNA reads TGTGCCAGCAGCGTAGAGACAGCGAGCACAGATACGCAGTATTTT. Translation: CASSVETASTDTQYF.

The rearrangement uses TRBV2 and TRBJ1-2; possibly TRBD1 for D (6 bases). CDR1 and CDR2 (germline): SNHLY, FYNNEI. CDR3 length: 15 amino acids. V lost 5 bases and J 5 bases, leaving 18 bases between the germline ends. The CDR3 bases are TGTGCCAGCAGTCAAATCATACAGGGACCATATGGCTACACCTTC. Protein: CASSQIIQGPYGYTF.

The V gene is TRBV3-1 (or the pseudogene TRBV3-2), the J gene TRBJ2-7; D is uncertain. This CDR3 has 15 residues. V was cut by 4 bases and J by 0 bases, with 13 bases left in between. CDR1 LGHDT and CDR2 YNNKEL come from the germline V gene (reference sequence). DNA of the CDR3: TGTGCCAGCAGCCCGCGACGGGTCCCCTCCTACGAGCAGTACTTC. Protein sequence: CASSPRRVPSYEQYF.

The rearrangement uses TRBV4-2 and TRBJ2-3, with 13 nucleotides matching TRBD2. Germline CDR1 and CDR2: LGHNA and YNFKEQ. J gave up 6 bases and V 3 bases, and 3 bases lay outside the gene matches. This CDR3 has 15 amino acids. CDR3 DNA sequence: TGTGCCAGCAGCCAGGAGGGACTAGCGGGGGATACGCAGTATTTT. This gives the protein CASSQEGLAGDTQYF.

The chain recombines TRBV24-1 with TRBJ2-6; D is ambiguous. The CDR3 is made up of 14 amino acids. Germline V gives CDR1 KGHDR, CDR2 SFDVKD. The V end lost 8 bases, the J end lost 2 bases, and 9 bases lay between the germline ends. In nucleotides, the CDR3 is TGTGCCACCAATGAGAGTGCTGGGGCCAACGTCCTGACTTTC. Protein: CATNESAGANVLTF.

The chain uses TRBV4-1 and TRBJ2-7; the match to TRBD2 covers 9 bases. The CDR3 covers 17 residues. The J segment lost 3 bases and the V segment lost 4 bases, leaving 13 bases of the junction unmatched. From germline, CDR1 is MGHRA and CDR2 YSYEKL. For the CDR3, the DNA is TGCGCCAGCAGCCTACCCTCATGGCGGGAGGGCCACTACGAGCAGTACTTC. Its translation is CASSLPSWREGHYEQYF.